One and the same sample provided the 11 T cell receptor beta chains below, sequenced in a study of blood T cell repertoires in COVID-19 (dated by TCRdb to about 2020). The method was the immunoSEQ multiplex PCR assay. TCRdb obtained this table from immuneACCESS and retained in-frame rearrangements with V and J assigned. These tables miss some clones; where compared with another copy, unresolved V genes account for less than half of the shortfall, and the remainder is unexplained. The table for this sample lists some 170,000 clones; approximately 84% of them were counted only once. The top ten constitute about 1.2% of the sample. Sequencing was performed on PBMCs or T cells enriched from blood (not recorded which). The receptors derive from a human donor with acute COVID-19. The donor label of this sample is uncertain.

The chain joins TRBV6-5 to TRBJ1-2; D ambiguous. Looked up from germline, CDR1 is MNHEY and CDR2 is SVGAGI. V dropped 8 bases and J dropped 5 bases, with 9 bases sitting between them. CDR3 length equals 11 residues. The CDR3 region has the DNA TGTGCCAGCTTGAACCAGTATGGCTACACCTTC. This sequence encodes CASLNQYGYTF.

The chain employs TRBV18 and TRBJ2-2; TRBD2 matches 8 bases. CDR1 is KGHSH, CDR2 LQKENI, per germline. J was trimmed by 6 bases and V by 3 bases; bases with no gene match: 6. The CDR3 runs 15 residues. The CDR3 loop reads CASSPPGLVSGELFF. As DNA, the CDR3 is TGTGCCAGCTCACCGCCGGGACTAGTCTCCGGGGAGCTGTTTTTT.

CDR3 in DNA: TGTGCCAGCAGCCTAAGGGGGGGAAGCGGTATCTACGAGCAGTACTTC. Translated, it gives CASSLRGGSGIYEQYF. J is TRBJ2-7 and V is TRBV14; perhaps TRBD2 as D (7 bases). V was trimmed by 4 bases and J by 3 bases, leaving 19 bases between them. The CDR3 has 16 residues. Germline CDR1 is SGHDN and CDR2 is FVKESK.

V usage is TRBV12-3 or TRBV12-4 and J usage is TRBJ2-1; D remains ambiguous. Trimming removed 6 bases at V and 4 bases at J, with 7 bases between. The CDR3 loop spans 12 amino acids. The CDR3 loop is CASSRLYNEQFF. DNA of the CDR3: TGTGCCAGCAGCCGACTTTACAATGAGCAGTTCTTC.

This rearrangement joins TRBV2 to TRBJ1-2; TRBD1 aligns across 12 bases. V trimming: 11 bases; J trimming: 8 bases; junction bases outside the gene matches: 9. CDR1 and CDR2 from the germline V gene are SNHLY and FYNNEI. The CDR3 has 13 amino acids. For the CDR3, the DNA is TGTGCCGGCACAGGGACAGGGGGCTTCGGCTACACCTTC. Protein product: CAGTGTGGFGYTF.

This sequence joins TRBV11-2 and TRBJ2-1; 11 positions agree with TRBD2. In germline, CDR1 is SGHAT, CDR2 FQNNGV. The CDR3 has 16 residues. V gave up 5 bases and J gave up 3 bases; unmatched junction bases: 6. DNA of the CDR3: TGTGCCAGCAGCCCTCGACTAGCGGGGCTCTACAATGAGCAGTTCTTC. This translates into CASSPRLAGLYNEQFF.

The gene calls are TRBV5-6 and TRBJ2-5; possible D gene TRBD1, 5 bases. Germline V gene data show CDR1 as SGHDT and CDR2 as YYEEEE. This CDR3 is built from 15 residues. V lost 0 bases and J lost 2, with 11 bases in between. The CDR3 spells CASSLAPREQETQYF. For the CDR3, the DNA is TGTGCCAGCAGCTTGGCGCCCAGGGAACAAGAGACCCAGTACTTC.

The chain carries TRBV9 and TRBJ2-3, with a possible D match to TRBD1 (5 bases). The CDR3 has 18 residues. Germline-derived CDR1 and CDR2 are SGDLS and YYNGEE. V was shortened by 0 bases and J by 2 bases, with 19 bases between the two germline ends. The CDR3 spells CASSVAPNTGLTTDTQYF. The CDR3 bases are TGTGCCAGCAGCGTAGCCCCTAACACAGGTCTGACCACAGATACGCAGTATTTT.

This clone was picked up one time. This rearrangement joins TRBV18 to TRBJ2-5; tentatively, D is TRBD2 (6 bases). The CDR3 is made up of 13 amino acids. V was pared by 8 bases and J by 3 bases, with 13 bases between. CDR1 and CDR2 (germline): KGHSH, LQKENI. The CDR3 DNA sequence: TGTGCCAGCCTCGAGTCGGGGGAAGAGACCCAGTACTTC. Translation: CASLESGEETQYF. The full variable domain, its missing parts supplied by reference TRBV18 and TRBJ2-5, is NAGVMQNPRHLVRRRGQEARLRCSPMKGHSHVYWYRQLPEEGLKFMVYLQKENIIDESGMPKERFSAEFPKEGPSILRIQQVVRGDSAAYFCASLESGEETQYFGPGTRLLVL.

The V gene is TRBV5-1, the J gene TRBJ2-7; D unresolved. Germline V gives CDR1 SGHRS, CDR2 YFSETQ. The CDR3 length is 17 residues. V lost 4 bases, J lost 3 bases, and 23 bases lay in between. The CDR3 spells CASSPSSRSFSDYEQYF. For the CDR3, the DNA is TGCGCCAGCAGCCCTTCGTCGCGAAGCTTTTCCGACTACGAGCAGTACTTC.

This clone was observed a single time. This chain connects TRBV12-5 to TRBJ1-2, with D possibly TRBD1 on 5 matching bases. V gave up 2 bases and J gave up 2 bases, with 12 bases separating them. CDR3 length: 15 residues. The germline CDR1 and CDR2 sequences are LGHNT and FRNRAP. Written as DNA, the CDR3 is TGTGCTAGTGGTTTGCCCGGCCGGGGGAACTATGGCTACACCTTC. It encodes CASGLPGRGNYGYTF.